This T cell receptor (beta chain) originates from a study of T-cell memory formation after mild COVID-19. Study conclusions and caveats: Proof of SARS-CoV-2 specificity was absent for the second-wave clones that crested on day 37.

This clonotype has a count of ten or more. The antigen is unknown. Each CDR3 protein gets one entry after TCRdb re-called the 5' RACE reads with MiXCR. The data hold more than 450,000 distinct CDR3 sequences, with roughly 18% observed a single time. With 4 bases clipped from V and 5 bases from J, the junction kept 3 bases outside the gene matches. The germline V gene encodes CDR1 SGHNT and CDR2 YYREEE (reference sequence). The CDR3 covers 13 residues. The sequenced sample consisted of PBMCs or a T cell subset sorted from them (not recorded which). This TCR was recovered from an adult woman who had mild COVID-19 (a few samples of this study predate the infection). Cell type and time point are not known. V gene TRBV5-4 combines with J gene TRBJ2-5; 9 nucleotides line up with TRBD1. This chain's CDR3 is CASSQDRGETQYF. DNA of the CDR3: TGTGCCAGCAGCCAGGACAGGGGTGAGACCCAGTACTTC.